These 19 T cell receptor beta chains share one sample of origin, sequenced in a study of CD8 T cells in ankylosing spondylitis. MiXCR was run by TCRdb on the 5' RACE reads, yielding one entry per CDR3 protein. The sample lists about 400,000 distinct CDR3 sequences; 20% were seen once. The sequencing input was blood, either unsorted or a sorted T cell fraction (not recorded which). The receptors shown here come from a male donor with ankylosing spondylitis or in good health (not recorded which).

The genes are TRBV27 and TRBJ2-3; possible D gene TRBD1, 6 bases. The CDR3 totals 16 residues. CDR1 is MNHEY, CDR2 SMNVEV, per germline (reference sequence). V gave up 5 bases and J gave up 5 bases, with 20 bases separating them. As DNA, the CDR3 is TGTGCCAGCAGTAACACGGACAGACCAAATGGAGATACGCAGTATTTT. This translates into CASSNTDRPNGDTQYF.

The rearrangement links TRBV27 to TRBJ2-2; D uncertain. Germline CDR1 reads MNHEY; CDR2 reads SMNVEV (reference sequence). V was trimmed by 3 bases and J by 0 bases, leaving 5 bases between them. This CDR3 is 14 amino acids long. DNA for the CDR3: TGTGCCAGCAGTTTCATAGCGAACACCGGGGAGCTGTTTTTT. Its translation is CASSFIANTGELFF.

This clonotype was seen a few times. V and J are TRBV4-1 and TRBJ2-7, with a possible D match to TRBD2 (5 bases). V was trimmed by 1 base and J by 0 bases, leaving 16 bases between them. Germline assignment: CDR1 MGHRA and CDR2 YSYEKL. The CDR3 contains 17 residues. CDR3 coding DNA: TGCGCCAGCAGCCAAGTACCGGGGTCTTTAAGCTCCTACGAGCAGTACTTC. It translates to CASSQVPGSLSSYEQYF.

This clonotype was seen a few times. The chain is built from TRBV3-1 and TRBJ2-1; TRBD2 matches 8 bases. Losses at the gene ends were 1 base for V and 4 bases for J; bases not matched to a gene: 6. This CDR3 region has 16 residues. Germline CDR1 is LGHDT and CDR2 is YNNKEL (reference sequence). The CDR3 is CASSQARGGRYNEQFF. The CDR3 DNA sequence: TGTGCCAGCAGCCAAGCTCGGGGGGGCAGGTACAATGAGCAGTTCTTC.

In its sample, this clonotype was seen a few times. The rearrangement uses TRBV12-3 or TRBV12-4 and TRBJ2-3; D is uncertain. This CDR3 comprises 14 residues. V lost 5 bases and J lost 0, with 9 bases in between. The CDR3 coding sequence is TGTGCCAGCAGTATGGGATGGAGCACAGATACGCAGTATTTT. Translation gives CASSMGWSTDTQYF.

This clonotype occurred a few times. The rearrangement joins TRBV28 to TRBJ1-1; possibly TRBD1 for D (5 bases). The germline V and J ends were trimmed by 7 bases and 0 bases, with 9 bases remaining between them. CDR3 length: 13 residues. Per the germline V gene, CDR1 is MDHEN and CDR2 is SYDVKM. As DNA, the CDR3 is TGTGCCAGCATGGGGGACTTGAACACTGAAGCTTTCTTT. Its translation is CASMGDLNTEAFF.

This clonotype was seen a few times. The gene calls are TRBV2 and TRBJ1-1; unclear D gene. The CDR3 sequence is 12 residues long. Trimming removed 7 bases at V and 7 bases at J, with 13 bases between. Germline V lookup: CDR1 SNHLY, CDR2 FYNNEI. CDR3 DNA sequence: TGTGCCAGCATAAGGGAAAGGCATGAAGCTTTCTTT. Translating gives CASIRERHEAFF.

The chain recombines TRBV7-6 with TRBJ2-7; 9 bases agree with TRBD1. From germline, CDR1 is SGHVS and CDR2 FNYEAQ. With 5 bases clipped from V and 3 bases from J, the junction kept 8 bases outside the gene matches. This CDR3 is built from 15 residues. The DNA for the CDR3 is TGTGCCAGCAGCAACCGGGACAGGGTCTTCTACGAGCAGTACTTC. This encodes CASSNRDRVFYEQYF.

This clonotype appeared a few times. This chain connects TRBV29-1 to TRBJ2-1, with D possibly being TRBD1 (5 bases). CDR3 size: 13 residues. Trimming pared 5 bases from V and 5 bases from J, leaving 13 bases between. Looked up from germline, CDR1 is SQVTM and CDR2 is ANQGSEA. CDR3: CSVQTTDNNEQFF. The CDR3 bases are TGCAGCGTTCAAACGACAGATAACAATGAGCAGTTCTTC.

There are a few counts of this clonotype. The gene calls are TRBV2 and TRBJ1-6, with unresolved D. CDR1 and CDR2 (germline): SNHLY, FYNNEI. This CDR3 is built from 13 residues. V lost 2 bases and J lost 7, with 6 bases in between. CDR3 loop: CASSEYGNSPLHF. CDR3 coding DNA: TGTGCCAGCAGTGAATATGGGAATTCACCCCTCCACTTT.

V gene TRBV20-1 combines with J gene TRBJ1-2, with D possibly matching TRBD1 (6 bases). There are 17 residues in the CDR3. The germline CDR1 and CDR2 sequences are DFQATT and SNEGSKA (reference sequence). Trimming left V 0 bases short and J 4 bases short, with 21 bases between. Here the CDR3 DNA reads TGCAGTGCTAGAGACATACTCCAGGGGAGAGGGGGCTATGGCTACACCTTC. Protein: CSARDILQGRGGYGYTF.

This clonotype was detected only a few times. The CDR3 here is CASSVQLHF. In DNA, the CDR3 is TGTGCCAGCAGCGTACAGCTCCACTTT. The V gene is TRBV5-5, the J gene TRBJ1-6; no definite D call. Germline V gene lookup returns CDR1 SGHKS and CDR2 YYEKEE (reference sequence). This CDR3 comprises 9 residues. Trimming took 4 bases from V and 16 from J, leaving 6 bases between them.

V and J are TRBV6-5 and TRBJ2-7, with D perhaps assigned TRBD1 or TRBD2 (5 bases each). CDR1 and CDR2 from the germline V gene are MNHEY and SVGAGI. The V end was cut by 1 base, the J end by 6 bases, with 13 bases between. The CDR3 is made up of 14 amino acids. As DNA, the CDR3 is TGTGCCAGCAGTTACTGGCAGGGAGCGGTCGAGCAGTACTTC. This translates into CASSYWQGAVEQYF.

The V call is TRBV2, the J call TRBJ1-3; 9 positions match TRBD1. The CDR3 is made up of 17 amino acids. Germline trimming cut 6 bases from V and 0 bases from J; bases unmatched to any gene: 9. Looked up from germline, CDR1 is SNHLY and CDR2 is FYNNEI. CDR3 coding DNA: TGTGCCAGCAGCCAAGAAGCGACAGGGGGCTCTGGAAACACCATATATTTT. It specifies CASSQEATGGSGNTIYF.

This clonotype has at least ten counts. This chain uses TRBV12-3 or TRBV12-4 with TRBJ2-1; 10 bases are a match to TRBD2. The CDR3 is 16 residues long. J lost 2 bases, V lost 5 bases, and 6 bases had no gene match. CDR3 nucleotide sequence: TGTGCCAGCAGTGGTACTAGCGGGGTTGCCTACAATGAGCAGTTCTTC. Translating it yields CASSGTSGVAYNEQFF.

The chain recombines TRBV5-1 with TRBJ1-2; D is undetermined. V was trimmed by 4 bases and J by 4 bases, leaving 14 bases between them. CDR3 length: 14 amino acids. In germline, CDR1 is SGHRS, CDR2 YFSETQ. The CDR3 DNA reads as TGCGCCAGCAGCCACGGAGGGAACTTCTATGGCTACACCTTC. Translating it yields CASSHGGNFYGYTF.

This clonotype was seen a few times. This chain links TRBV15 with TRBJ2-6; TRBD1 aligns across 12 bases. Germline V gene sequence: CDR1 LNHNV, CDR2 YYDKDF (reference sequence). The CDR3 runs 18 residues. The V and J ends lost 6 bases and 2 bases, in that order; junction bases with no gene match: 8. In DNA, the CDR3 is TGTGCCACCAGAAAAGACGGGACAGGGGGCGCTGGGGCCAACGTCCTGACTTTC. Residues: CATRKDGTGGAGANVLTF.

CDR3 region: CASRGTFLEQYF. The CDR3 nucleotides are TGTGCCAGCAGGGGGACTTTTCTCGAGCAGTACTTC. V gene TRBV2 combines with J gene TRBJ2-7; maybe TRBD2 (6 bases). Germline values: CDR1 SNHLY, CDR2 FYNNEI. This CDR3 has 12 amino acids. With 6 bases removed from V and 6 bases from J, the gap between germline ends came to 12 bases.

CDR3 loop: CASSGTVSSYNEQFF. The CDR3 nucleotides read TGCGCCAGCAGTGGAACGGTCAGCTCCTACAATGAGCAGTTCTTC. The genes are TRBV10-2 and TRBJ2-1, with D uncertain. Germline CDR1 is WSHSY and CDR2 is SAAADI. V dropped 4 bases and J dropped 0 bases, with 10 bases sitting between them. The CDR3 is 15 amino acids.